These 28 T cell receptor beta chains originate from one sample sequenced in a study of T cells in Graves' hyperthyroidism and ophthalmopathy. The source material, RNA transcripts, was used to amplify TCR beta CDR3 regions. A first-round RT-PCR of the TCR CDR3 used the HTBI primer set. MiXCR was run by TCRdb on the multiplex PCR reads, yielding one entry per CDR3 protein. Here the sample spans under 200,000 distinct CDR3 sequences, just under 9.5% being singletons. The sequenced sample was blood. Receptor source: a woman aged 18-35 years with Graves' hyperthyroidism that later progressed to Graves' ophthalmopathy.

The table lists this clonotype with many counts. The CDR3 region has the DNA TGTGCCAGCAGTTACTCGAGTAGTACACCCCTCCACTTT. Translation: CASSYSSSTPLHF. This chain links TRBV6-5 with TRBJ1-6; no definite D call. V dropped 0 bases and J dropped 11 bases, with 8 bases sitting between them. This CDR3 comprises 13 residues. The germline gives CDR1 MNHEY, CDR2 SVGAGI.

The gene calls are TRBV24-1 and TRBJ2-7; D is uncertain. V was shortened by 4 bases and J by 6 bases, with 12 bases between the two germline ends. CDR3 length: 13 residues. In germline, CDR1 is KGHDR, CDR2 SFDVKD. In DNA, the CDR3 is TGTGCCACCAGTGACCCCGACATCCCCGAGCAGTACTTC. It yields the protein CATSDPDIPEQYF.

The CDR3 loop reads CASSPPAGTGSKKLFF. The CDR3, as DNA: TGTGCCAGCAGTCCACCCGCGGGGACAGGGAGCAAAAAACTGTTTTTT. The chain carries TRBV6-1 and TRBJ1-4; TRBD1 matches at 9 bases. Germline CDR1 and CDR2: MNHNS and SASEGT. The CDR3 loop spans 16 amino acids. Losses at the gene ends were 5 bases for V and 9 bases for J; bases not matched to a gene: 13.

In this sample, this clonotype turned up many times. DNA of the CDR3: TGCAGTGCTAGAGACGTCAGAACCACAGATACGCAGTATTTT. Translated: CSARDVRTTDTQYF. The V call is TRBV20-1, the J call TRBJ2-3; no definite D call. The CDR3 runs 14 residues. Germline V gene sequence: CDR1 DFQATT, CDR2 SNEGSKA (reference sequence). The V end was cut by 0 bases, the J end by 2 bases, with 9 bases between.

Ten or more counts support this clonotype. The chain uses TRBV10-3 and TRBJ2-2; no firm D call. Germline V gives CDR1 ENHRY, CDR2 SYGVKD. Trimming left V 8 bases short and J 6 bases short, with 13 bases between. This CDR3 comprises 13 residues. The CDR3 is CAIGPQSSGELFF. CDR3 DNA: TGTGCCATCGGACCTCAGTCCTCCGGGGAGCTGTTTTTT.

This clonotype has ten or more counts. The J gene is TRBJ1-6, the V gene TRBV28; D is ambiguous. Germline V CDR1 and CDR2: MDHEN, SYDVKM. V gave up 6 bases and J gave up 5 bases, with 11 bases separating them. CDR3 size: 14 residues. The chain's CDR3 is CASRTGSHNSPLHF. As DNA, the CDR3 is TGTGCCAGCAGAACCGGGAGCCATAATTCACCCCTCCACTTT.

This clonotype was observed at least ten times. CDR3 in amino acids: CASSPSGTGGKETQYF. The DNA for the CDR3 is TGTGCCAGCAGCCCGTCGGGGACAGGGGGTAAAGAGACCCAGTACTTC. The V call is TRBV7-9, the J call TRBJ2-5, with 11 bases matching TRBD1. CDR3 length: 16 residues. The V gene's germline CDR1 is SEHNR and CDR2 FQNEAQ (reference sequence). V trimming: 5 bases; J trimming: 3 bases; junction bases outside the gene matches: 8. Using reference TRBV7-9 and TRBJ2-5 for the parts outside the CDR3, the full variable domain is DTGVSQNPRHKITKRGQNVTFRCDPISEHNRLYWYRQTLGQGPEFLTYFQNEAQLEKSRLLSDRFSAERPKGSFSTLEIQRTEQGDSAMYLCASSPSGTGGKETQYFGPGTRLLVL.

This clonotype was found many times. This rearrangement joins TRBV28 to TRBJ1-4; TRBD1 might be the D (5 bases). With 6 bases removed from V and 8 bases from J, the gap between germline ends came to 22 bases. Germline CDR1 MDHEN, CDR2 SYDVKM. The length of the CDR3 is 16 residues. CDR3 bases: TGTGCCAGCAGAAAACTTATGGGGCTTATGTGGGAAAAACTGTTTTTT. As protein: CASRKLMGLMWEKLFF.

This clonotype was observed many times. The J gene is TRBJ2-3, the V gene TRBV29-1; D gene unclear. The CDR3 runs 16 residues. Germline V gene sequence: CDR1 SQVTM, CDR2 ANQGSEA. V shed 3 bases and J shed 6 bases, with 22 bases lying between them. CDR3 sequence: CSVDRAFGLYGDTQYF. In nucleotides, the CDR3 is TGCAGCGTTGATAGGGCTTTCGGTCTATATGGGGATACGCAGTATTTT.

This clonotype showed up many times. CDR3 sequence (DNA): TGTGCCAGCTCCCCCCCGCCAGGGGGCGTCTCCTACGAGCAGTACTTC. This gives the protein CASSPPPGGVSYEQYF. The rearrangement uses TRBV28 and TRBJ2-7; 8 positions match TRBD1. CDR3 length: 16 amino acids. V gave up 8 bases and J gave up 0 bases; unmatched junction bases: 12. The germline V gene encodes CDR1 MDHEN and CDR2 SYDVKM.

This clonotype was detected many times. V usage is TRBV20-1 and J usage is TRBJ2-3, with D possibly being TRBD2 (6 bases). V dropped 1 base and J dropped 4 bases, with 15 bases sitting between them. The germline V gene encodes CDR1 DFQATT and CDR2 SNEGSKA (reference sequence). The CDR3 consists of 15 residues. The CDR3 loop is CSARVVREPADTQYF. The DNA for the CDR3 is TGCAGTGCTAGAGTCGTACGGGAGCCGGCAGATACGCAGTATTTT.

This clonotype was observed at least ten times. The genes are TRBV27 and TRBJ2-2; possibly TRBD1 or TRBD2 for D (5 bases each). V dropped 2 bases and J dropped 0 bases, with 16 bases sitting between them. CDR1 is MNHEY and CDR2 is SMNVEV in the germline V gene (reference sequence). The CDR3 length is 18 residues. The DNA for the CDR3 is TGTGCCAGCAGTTTAAGGTCGGGGCCGGGAACGAACACCGGGGAGCTGTTTTTT. Translated: CASSLRSGPGTNTGELFF.

This clonotype occurred many times. The chain recombines TRBV6-1 with TRBJ1-2; 9 positions match TRBD1. Looked up from germline, CDR1 is MNHNS and CDR2 is SASEGT. Trimming cost V 5 bases and J 5 bases; bases outside gene matches: 3. This CDR3 contains 13 residues. The CDR3 region is CASSRQGEYGYTF. The CDR3 DNA reads as TGTGCCAGCAGTAGACAGGGGGAGTATGGCTACACCTTC.

In this sample, this clonotype turned up a few times. A much larger clone lies one base from this, so it may be a read error. This sequence joins TRBV6-5 and TRBJ2-1; 8 nucleotides match TRBD2. Germline CDR1 reads MNHEY; CDR2 reads SVGAGI. The CDR3 sequence is 16 residues long. Trimming cost V 2 bases and J 7 bases; bases outside gene matches: 10. In nucleotides, the CDR3 is TGTGCCAGCAGTTACACGGGAGGGCCAAAATTAAATGAGCAGTTCTTC. The encoded protein is CASSYTGGPKLNEQFF.

The rearrangement uses TRBV9 and TRBJ1-1; D remains unclear. This CDR3 is built from 14 residues. Trimming left V 7 bases short and J 6 bases short, with 19 bases between. The germline CDR1 and CDR2 sequences are SGDLS and YYNGEE. The CDR3 region is CASPRAWGDPEAFF. In DNA form, the CDR3 reads TGTGCCAGCCCCCGGGCGTGGGGAGATCCTGAAGCTTTCTTT. Full variable domain (outside the CDR3, taken from reference TRBV9 and TRBJ1-1): DSGVTQTPKHLITATGQRVTLRCSPRSGDLSVYWYQQSLDQGLQFLIQYYNGEERAKGNILERFSAQQFPDLHSELNLSSLELGDSALYFCASPRAWGDPEAFFGQGTRLTVV.

The table lists this clonotype with many counts. This rearrangement joins TRBV30 to TRBJ2-2; D is undetermined. Germline CDR1 is GTSNPN and CDR2 is SVGIG (reference sequence). This CDR3 spans 15 amino acids. V gave up 0 bases and J gave up 0 bases, with 8 bases separating them. The DNA for the CDR3 is TGTGCCTGGAGTGTAGTCAGAACGAACACCGGGGAGCTGTTTTTT. This sequence encodes CAWSVVRTNTGELFF.

This clonotype was observed many times. CDR3 sequence (DNA): TGCAGTGCTAGAGATCCGGTGGGGACTACCGGCATCAATGAGCAGTTCTTC. Amino acid sequence: CSARDPVGTTGINEQFF. The chain has TRBV20-1 and TRBJ2-1; the match to TRBD2 covers 7 bases. V shed 0 bases, J shed 6 bases, and the junction held 14 bases outside the gene matches. In germline, CDR1 is DFQATT, CDR2 SNEGSKA (reference sequence). The CDR3 is 17 residues long.

This clonotype was seen more than once but under ten times. The V gene is TRBV9, the J gene TRBJ2-1, with 10 bases identical to TRBD2. The ends lost 1 base at V and 7 bases at J; junction bases unmatched: 8. Germline V lookup: CDR1 SGDLS, CDR2 YYNGEE. The CDR3 sequence is 16 residues long. CDR3 loop: CASSVLSGGALNEQFF. The CDR3 coding sequence is TGTGCCAGCAGCGTACTAAGCGGGGGGGCTCTAAATGAGCAGTTCTTC.

In this sample, this clonotype turned up many times. The rearrangement joins TRBV19 to TRBJ1-1; D not certain. V dropped 5 bases and J dropped 7 bases, with 14 bases sitting between them. The CDR3 loop spans 13 amino acids. Germline lookup yields CDR1 LNHDA and CDR2 SQIVND (reference sequence). The CDR3 reads CASSASTVNEAFF. Written as DNA, the CDR3 is TGTGCCAGTAGTGCATCGACGGTAAATGAAGCTTTCTTT. The full variable domain, its missing parts supplied by reference TRBV19 and TRBJ1-1, is DGGITQSPKYLFRKEGQNVTLSCEQNLNHDAMYWYRQDPGQGLRLIYYSQIVNDFQKGDIAEGYSVSREKKESFPLTVTSAQKNPTAFYLCASSASTVNEAFFGQGTRLTVV.

This clonotype was observed at least ten times. The chain links TRBV6-1 to TRBJ1-5; maybe TRBD1 (5 bases). Trimming stripped 5 bases from V and 2 bases from J, with 10 bases between. In germline, CDR1 is MNHNS, CDR2 SASEGT. CDR3 length: 14 residues. CDR3 nucleotides: TGTGCCAGCAGTTCGGACATCGGCAATCAGCCCCAGCATTTT. As protein: CASSSDIGNQPQHF.

There are many counts of this clonotype. The chain joins TRBV30 to TRBJ1-1; 12 nucleotides line up with TRBD1. Germline CDR1 GTSNPN, CDR2 SVGIG (reference sequence). The CDR3 spans 16 residues. The ends lost 1 base at V and 6 bases at J; junction bases unmatched: 9. The CDR3 nucleotides are TGTGCCTGGAGTGCCATTTTTAGGGACAGGGGGCCTGAAGCTTTCTTT. Translated, it gives CAWSAIFRDRGPEAFF.

This clonotype was recorded at least ten times. This sequence joins TRBV24-1 and TRBJ1-5; no firm D call. CDR1 is KGHDR, CDR2 SFDVKD, per germline. This CDR3 region has 13 residues. Between the trimmed V and J ends, which lost 4 bases and 0 bases, there was a span of 3 bases. The CDR3 nucleotides read TGTGCCACCAGTGACGTTAGCAATCAGCCCCAGCATTTT. As protein: CATSDVSNQPQHF.

This clonotype was seen more than once but under ten times. The chain links TRBV5-4 to TRBJ1-6; maybe TRBD1 (5 bases). The germline gives CDR1 SGHNT, CDR2 YYREEE (reference sequence). This CDR3 is built from 16 residues. Trimming pared 4 bases from V and 0 bases from J, leaving 11 bases between. As DNA, the CDR3 is TGTGCCAGCAGCCCCGGGACTAGCTCCTATAATTCACCCCTCCACTTT. It codes for CASSPGTSSYNSPLHF.

The rearrangement joins TRBV6-1 to TRBJ1-4; TRBD1 aligns across 7 bases. Germline CDR1 is MNHNS and CDR2 is SASEGT. Trimming removed 5 bases from V and 0 bases from J; junction bases left unmatched: 6. The CDR3 sequence is 16 residues long. CDR3 DNA: TGTGCCAGCAGTTTACAGGGGTCGTCAACTAATGAAAAACTGTTTTTT. Amino acids: CASSLQGSSTNEKLFF.

The table lists this clonotype with a few counts. The rearrangement uses TRBV19 and TRBJ1-5; D call uncertain. Per germline, CDR1 LNHDA and CDR2 SQIVND (reference sequence). Trimming took off 2 bases at V and 5 bases at J, with 16 bases between the two ends. The CDR3 length is 16 residues. CDR3 DNA: TGTGCCAGTAGTATAACACAAGTTTCAGCCGATCAGCCCCAGCATTTT. It encodes CASSITQVSADQPQHF.

Only a few counts were recorded for this clonotype. For the CDR3, the DNA is TGTGCCAGCAGTTTACAGGGCGGGGTGAGCGGGGAGCTGTTTTTT. Residues: CASSLQGGVSGELFF. The chain couples TRBV6-1 to TRBJ2-2; TRBD1 or TRBD2 may be the D gene (6 bases each). Germline CDR1 and CDR2: MNHNS and SASEGT. The V end was cut by 5 bases, the J end by 7 bases, with 17 bases between. This CDR3 is built from 15 residues.

This clonotype was counted many times. The gene calls are TRBV10-2 and TRBJ1-5; no clear D. Trimming cost V 0 bases and J 4 bases, with 7 bases left between them. Germline V gene lookup returns CDR1 WSHSY and CDR2 SAAADI. This CDR3 is 14 amino acids long. The CDR3: CASSESGFNQPQHF. The CDR3 DNA sequence: TGCGCCAGCAGTGAGTCGGGATTTAATCAGCCCCAGCATTTT.

This clonotype was observed many times. This rearrangement joins TRBV2 to TRBJ1-5; a possible D gene is TRBD1 (6 bases). The CDR3 consists of 13 residues. With 9 bases removed from V and 5 bases from J, the gap between germline ends came to 14 bases. Germline-derived CDR1 and CDR2 are SNHLY and FYNNEI. CDR3 residues: CASRRTVDQPQHF. The CDR3 nucleotides are TGTGCCAGTCGAAGGACAGTCGATCAGCCCCAGCATTTT.